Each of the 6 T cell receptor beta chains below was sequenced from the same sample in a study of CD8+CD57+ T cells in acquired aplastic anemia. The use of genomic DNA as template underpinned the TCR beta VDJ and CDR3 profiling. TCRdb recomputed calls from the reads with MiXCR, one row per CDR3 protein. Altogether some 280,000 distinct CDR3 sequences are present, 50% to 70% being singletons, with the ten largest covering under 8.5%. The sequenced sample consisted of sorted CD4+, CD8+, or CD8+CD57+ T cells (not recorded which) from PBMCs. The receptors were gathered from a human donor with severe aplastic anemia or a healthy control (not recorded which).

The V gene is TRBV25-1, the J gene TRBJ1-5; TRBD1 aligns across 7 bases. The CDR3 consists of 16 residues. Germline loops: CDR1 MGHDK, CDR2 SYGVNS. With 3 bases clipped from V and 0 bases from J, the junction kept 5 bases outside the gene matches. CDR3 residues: CASSDPTGDSNQPQHF. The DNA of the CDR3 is TGTGCCAGCAGTGATCCCACAGGGGATAGCAATCAGCCCCAGCATTTT.

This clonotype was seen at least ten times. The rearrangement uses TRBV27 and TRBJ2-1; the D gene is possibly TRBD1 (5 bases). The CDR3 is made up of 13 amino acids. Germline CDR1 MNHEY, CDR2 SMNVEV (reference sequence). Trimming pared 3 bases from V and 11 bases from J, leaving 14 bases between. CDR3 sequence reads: CASSFSADSKQFF. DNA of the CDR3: TGTGCCAGCAGTTTTTCGGCCGACAGTAAGCAGTTCTTC.

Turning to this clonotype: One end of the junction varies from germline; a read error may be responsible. The CDR3 nucleotides read TGCGCCAGCGGCCCAGGTAGCGGACCCGTTTTT. It is translated as CASGPGSGPVF. The chain combines TRBV7-9 with TRBJ2-2, with a tentative D call TRBD2 (6 bases). From germline, CDR1 is SEHNR and CDR2 FQNEAQ (reference sequence). The CDR3 runs to 11 residues.

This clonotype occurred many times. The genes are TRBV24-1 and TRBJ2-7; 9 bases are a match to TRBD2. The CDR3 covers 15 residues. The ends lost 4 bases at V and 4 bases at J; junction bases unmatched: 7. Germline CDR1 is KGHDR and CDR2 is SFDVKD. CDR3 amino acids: CATSESLAGRYEQYF. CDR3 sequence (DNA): TGTGCCACCAGTGAGTCGCTAGCGGGGAGATACGAGCAGTACTTC.

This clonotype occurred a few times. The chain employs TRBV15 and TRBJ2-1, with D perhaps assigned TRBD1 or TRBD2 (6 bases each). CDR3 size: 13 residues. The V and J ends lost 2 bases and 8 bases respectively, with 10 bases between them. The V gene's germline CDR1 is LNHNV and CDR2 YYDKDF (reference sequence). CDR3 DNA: TGTGCCACCAGCAGACCCGGGGGCGATGAGCAGTTCTTC. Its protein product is CATSRPGGDEQFF.

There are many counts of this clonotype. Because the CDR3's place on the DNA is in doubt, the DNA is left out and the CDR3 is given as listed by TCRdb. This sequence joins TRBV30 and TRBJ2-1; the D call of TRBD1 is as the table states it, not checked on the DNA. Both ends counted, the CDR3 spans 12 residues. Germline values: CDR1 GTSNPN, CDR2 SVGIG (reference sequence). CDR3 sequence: CAWSPPWGRGIF.